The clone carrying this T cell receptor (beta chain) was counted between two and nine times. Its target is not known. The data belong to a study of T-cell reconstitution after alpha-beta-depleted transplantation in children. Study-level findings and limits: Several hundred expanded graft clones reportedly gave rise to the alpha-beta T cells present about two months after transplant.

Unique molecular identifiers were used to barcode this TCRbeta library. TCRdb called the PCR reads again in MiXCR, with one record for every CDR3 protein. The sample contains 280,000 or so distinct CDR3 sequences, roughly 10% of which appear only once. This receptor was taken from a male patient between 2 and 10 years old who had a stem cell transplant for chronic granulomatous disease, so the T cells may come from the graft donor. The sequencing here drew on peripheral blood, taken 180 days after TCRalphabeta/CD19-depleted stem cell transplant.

DNA for the CDR3: TGTGCCAGCAGCCCCGAGTTATTCTACACCATATATTTT. Translating gives CASSPELFYTIYF. The chain has TRBV3-1 and TRBJ1-3; D ambiguous. The V and J ends lost 4 bases and 8 bases respectively, with 12 bases between them. The germline gives CDR1 LGHDT, CDR2 YNNKEL (reference sequence). The CDR3 is made up of 13 amino acids.